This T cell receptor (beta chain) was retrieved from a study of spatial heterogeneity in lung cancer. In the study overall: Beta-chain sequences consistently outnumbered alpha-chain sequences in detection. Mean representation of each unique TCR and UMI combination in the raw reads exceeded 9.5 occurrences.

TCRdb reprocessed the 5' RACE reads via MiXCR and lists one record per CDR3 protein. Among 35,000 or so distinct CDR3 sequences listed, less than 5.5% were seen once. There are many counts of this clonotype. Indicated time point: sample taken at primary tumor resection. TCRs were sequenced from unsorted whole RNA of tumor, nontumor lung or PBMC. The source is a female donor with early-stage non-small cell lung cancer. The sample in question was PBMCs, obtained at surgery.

The CDR3 region is CAIRGEDRTGELFF. DNA for the CDR3: TGTGCCATCCGAGGGGAGGACCGCACCGGGGAGCTGTTTTTT. The rearrangement joins TRBV10-3 to TRBJ2-2, with D perhaps TRBD2 (6 bases). V lost 8 bases to trimming and J lost 4 bases, with 14 bases between them. The CDR3 totals 14 residues. Per the germline V gene, CDR1 is ENHRY and CDR2 is SYGVKD.